The 30 T cell receptor beta chains reported below all come from one sample, sequenced in a study of radiation and T cells in renal cell carcinoma. Produced via immunoSEQ multiplex PCR; TCRdb's table is partial and in-frame only. The sample records some 110,000 clones, roughly 80% being singletons. Indicated time point: baseline pretreatment blood. Treatment of the sample: 15 Gy SBRT to primary tumor, nephrectomy 4 weeks later. The sequencing here drew on blood, taken from a patient whose treatment included radiotherapy and nephrectomy. All receptors come from a woman aged 55-70 years with renal cell carcinoma.

This chain links TRBV7-2 with TRBJ1-1; D is possibly TRBD1 (6 bases). Trimming pared 5 bases from V and 3 bases from J, leaving 13 bases between. CDR3 length equals 14 residues. Germline V gene sequence: CDR1 SGHTA, CDR2 FQGNSA. Here the CDR3 reads CASSPIGQYTEAFF. In nucleotides, the CDR3 is TGTGCCAGCAGCCCCATAGGACAGTACACTGAAGCTTTCTTT.

The chain combines TRBV7-9 with TRBJ1-1; D gene ambiguous. V shed 10 bases and J shed 3 bases, with 12 bases lying between them. Germline lookup yields CDR1 SEHNR and CDR2 FQNEAQ (reference sequence). This CDR3 comprises 12 residues. For the CDR3, the DNA is TGTGCCATCCTCATGACCGACACTGAAGCTTTCTTT. It codes for CAILMTDTEAFF.

This clone was recorded only once. The chain has TRBV5-4 and TRBJ1-1; unclear D gene. Germline V gene sequence: CDR1 SGHNT, CDR2 YYREEE (reference sequence). This CDR3 spans 17 amino acids. Trimming shortened V by 1 base and J by 2 bases, and 18 bases separated the two germline ends. The CDR3 region is CASSLWGGTTLNTEAFF. CDR3 coding DNA: TGTGCCAGCAGCTTGTGGGGTGGTACTACCCTCAACACTGAAGCTTTCTTT.

The chain has TRBV7-6 and TRBJ1-1, with no clear D. Between the trimmed V and J ends, which lost 1 base and 3 bases, there was a span of 9 bases. The CDR3 has 14 amino acids. Germline CDR1 is SGHVS and CDR2 is FNYEAQ. CDR3 amino acids: CASSLVFGDTEAFF. The DNA for the CDR3 is TGTGCCAGCAGCTTAGTTTTTGGGGACACTGAAGCTTTCTTT.

V is TRBV10-1 and J is TRBJ1-5, with unresolved D. Germline V gives CDR1 WNHNN, CDR2 SYGVQD (reference sequence). The V end lost 10 bases, the J end lost 0 bases, and 19 bases lay between the germline ends. CDR3 length: 16 residues. CDR3 coding DNA: TGCGCCAACGAAGGGCCAAGGCTTTATAGCAATCAGCCCCAGCATTTT. Amino acid sequence: CANEGPRLYSNQPQHF.

The chain carries TRBV27 and TRBJ2-3; D possibly uses TRBD1 or TRBD2 (5 bases each). The CDR3 contains 15 residues. Germline V gene lookup returns CDR1 MNHEY and CDR2 SMNVEV (reference sequence). The germline V and J ends were trimmed by 4 bases and 2 bases, with 13 bases remaining between them. CDR3 protein: CASSYRWGFTDTQYF. The CDR3 DNA is TGTGCCAGCAGTTATAGATGGGGGTTCACAGATACGCAGTATTTT.

The rearrangement links TRBV5-1 to TRBJ2-2, with 7 bases aligning to TRBD1. Germline-derived CDR1 and CDR2 are SGHRS and YFSETQ. J was trimmed by 4 bases and V by 3 bases; bases with no gene match: 6. This CDR3 is built from 15 residues. The CDR3: CASSSTGASTGELFF. CDR3 sequence (DNA): TGCGCCAGCAGCTCAACAGGGGCGTCCACCGGGGAGCTGTTTTTT.

V usage is TRBV6-5 and J usage is TRBJ1-3; D is unresolved. The CDR3 runs 12 residues. Trimming cost V 8 bases and J 2 bases, with 7 bases left between them. Germline CDR1 MNHEY, CDR2 SVGAGI. This CDR3 is CASLGPGNTIYF. Written as DNA, the CDR3 is TGTGCCAGCCTCGGCCCTGGAAACACCATATATTTT.

The chain carries TRBV29-1 and TRBJ1-3, with a weak D call TRBD1 (5 bases). Deletions cut 4 bases from V and 1 base from J, with 8 bases between. CDR3 length: 13 amino acids. Germline V gene data show CDR1 as SQVTM and CDR2 as ANQGSEA. The CDR3 sequence is CSVVTESGNTIYF. CDR3 bases: TGCAGCGTTGTGACAGAGTCTGGAAACACCATATATTTT.

The J gene is TRBJ2-1, the V gene TRBV28; no clear D. Deletions cut 8 bases from V and 0 bases from J, with 8 bases between. Germline V gives CDR1 MDHEN, CDR2 SYDVKM. The CDR3 runs 13 residues. The CDR3 here is CASYSPSYNEQFF. The CDR3 nucleotides are TGTGCCAGCTATAGCCCCTCCTACAATGAGCAGTTCTTC.

The chain employs TRBV6-1 and TRBJ2-7, with 10 bases aligning to TRBD1. This CDR3 region has 14 residues. The germline V gene encodes CDR1 MNHNS and CDR2 SASEGT. J gave up 5 bases and V 6 bases, and 7 bases lay outside the gene matches. The CDR3 here is CASRKGTGVHEQYF. In DNA form, the CDR3 reads TGTGCCAGCAGGAAGGGGACAGGGGTCCACGAGCAGTACTTC.

This clone occurred many times. The chain has TRBV6-5 and TRBJ1-1, with D possibly TRBD1 on 6 matching bases. The CDR3 consists of 12 residues. Germline values: CDR1 MNHEY, CDR2 SVGAGI. The V gene lost 4 bases and the J gene lost 5 bases, with 8 bases spanning the gap. This chain's CDR3 is CASSSTGTEAFF. In nucleotides, the CDR3 is TGTGCCAGCAGTTCCACAGGGACTGAAGCTTTCTTT.

This clone has more than one count but fewer than ten. This chain joins TRBV9 and TRBJ2-6; D remains unclear. V was pared by 6 bases and J by 1 base, with 11 bases between. CDR1 is SGDLS and CDR2 is YYNGEE in the germline V gene. The CDR3 loop spans 15 amino acids. The CDR3 reads CASTYKGSGANVLTF. DNA of the CDR3: TGTGCCAGCACATACAAGGGTTCTGGGGCCAACGTCCTGACTTTC. Based on the CDR3 plus reference TRBV9 and TRBJ2-6, the full variable domain is DSGVTQTPKHLITATGQRVTLRCSPRSGDLSVYWYQQSLDQGLQFLIQYYNGEERAKGNILERFSAQQFPDLHSELNLSSLELGDSALYFCASTYKGSGANVLTFGAGSRLTVL.

The chain employs TRBV11-2 and TRBJ1-2; TRBD1 might be the D (5 bases). The CDR3 is made up of 12 amino acids. The V end was cut by 5 bases, the J end by 12 bases, with 16 bases between. Germline lookup yields CDR1 SGHAT and CDR2 FQNNGV. The CDR3 nucleotides are TGTGCCAGCAGCCATGGGACGGGCGGGCACACCTTC. The encoded protein is CASSHGTGGHTF. Variable domain in full (rest from reference TRBV11-2 and TRBJ1-2): EAGVAQSPRYKIIEKRQSVAFWCNPISGHATLYWYQQILGQGPKLLIQFQNNGVVDDSQLPKDRFSAERLKGVDSTLKIQPAKLEDSAVYLCASSHGTGGHTFGSGTRLTVV.

This clone was detected ten times or more. The chain carries TRBV4-2 and TRBJ1-2; tentative D call: TRBD1 (5 bases). This CDR3 has 17 residues. Germline CDR1 LGHNA, CDR2 YNFKEQ. V gave up 0 bases and J gave up 7 bases, with 21 bases separating them. As DNA, the CDR3 is TGTGCCAGCAGCCAAGAAAAAAATGCGGCCTTAAGGGGTGGCTACACCTTC. Its translation: CASSQEKNAALRGGYTF.

This chain links TRBV9 with TRBJ2-1, with 9 bases identical to TRBD2. CDR1 SGDLS and CDR2 YYNGEE come from the germline V gene. J was trimmed by 3 bases and V by 4 bases; bases with no gene match: 8. The CDR3 extends over 16 amino acids. The CDR3 nucleotides are TGTGCCAGCAGCCCCCAGGGAGCGGGGGGCTACAATGAGCAGTTCTTC. It specifies CASSPQGAGGYNEQFF.

The chain links TRBV20-1 to TRBJ2-5; D is uncertain. This CDR3 comprises 11 residues. Germline CDR1 DFQATT, CDR2 SNEGSKA (reference sequence). V lost 8 bases to trimming and J lost 0 bases, with 7 bases between them. The CDR3 DNA reads TGCAGTCCAAGACACCAAGAGACCCAGTACTTC. This gives the protein CSPRHQETQYF.

The V call is TRBV5-1, the J call TRBJ2-3; 7 nucleotides line up with TRBD1. Looked up from germline, CDR1 is SGHRS and CDR2 is YFSETQ. This CDR3 has 14 amino acids. J lost 2 bases, V lost 3 bases, and 3 bases had no gene match. CDR3 region: CASSWDRFTDTQYF. In DNA, the CDR3 is TGCGCCAGCAGCTGGGACAGATTCACAGATACGCAGTATTTT. Using reference TRBV5-1 and TRBJ2-3 for the parts outside the CDR3, the full variable domain is KAGVTQTPRYLIKTRGQQVTLSCSPISGHRSVSWYQQTPGQGLQFLFEYFSETQRNKGNFPGRFSGRQFSNSRSEMNVSTLELGDSALYLCASSWDRFTDTQYFGPGTRLTVL.

The V call is TRBV5-1, the J call TRBJ1-6; weak D call: TRBD1 (6 bases). The CDR3 consists of 14 residues. V was cut by 1 base and J by 6 bases, with 8 bases left in between. Germline CDR1 and CDR2: SGHRS and YFSETQ. For the CDR3, the DNA is TGCGCCAGCAGCTTGACAGGGTTTAATTCACCCCTCCACTTT. This sequence encodes CASSLTGFNSPLHF. The variable domain in full, with the rest retrieved from reference TRBV5-1 and TRBJ1-6, is KAGVTQTPRYLIKTRGQQVTLSCSPISGHRSVSWYQQTPGQGLQFLFEYFSETQRNKGNFPGRFSGRQFSNSRSEMNVSTLELGDSALYLCASSLTGFNSPLHFGNGTRLTVT.

This clone has just one count. This chain connects TRBV2 to TRBJ2-7; D may be TRBD2 (5 bases). The CDR3 contains 15 residues. CDR1 is SNHLY, CDR2 FYNNEI, per germline. Trimming cost V 3 bases and J 3 bases, with 15 bases left between them. The CDR3 nucleotides read TGTGCCAGCAGTGAGTTCAGCGGAGGTCGCTACGAGCAGTACTTC. It encodes CASSEFSGGRYEQYF.

The rearrangement uses TRBV6-5 and TRBJ1-5; maybe TRBD1 (5 bases). V was shortened by 2 bases and J by 3 bases, with 8 bases between the two germline ends. CDR3 length equals 14 residues. Germline loops: CDR1 MNHEY, CDR2 SVGAGI. CDR3 bases: TGTGCCAGCAGTTACGCGGGGCCCAATCAGCCCCAGCATTTT. The encoded protein is CASSYAGPNQPQHF.

In DNA, the CDR3 is TGTGCCAGCAGTTTATACCAGGGGCCAACCATGAACACTGAAGCTTTCTTT. It codes for CASSLYQGPTMNTEAFF. The chain carries TRBV28 and TRBJ1-1, with a tentative D call TRBD1 (6 bases). This CDR3 region has 17 residues. The V gene lost 1 base and the J gene lost 0 bases, with 15 bases spanning the gap. Per germline, CDR1 MDHEN and CDR2 SYDVKM.

V is TRBV20-1 and J is TRBJ2-1; the D is unclear. The CDR3 length is 11 residues. V gave up 1 base and J gave up 10 bases, with 8 bases separating them. Germline loops: CDR1 DFQATT, CDR2 SNEGSKA (reference sequence). The CDR3 protein is CSARGEVEQFF. The CDR3 DNA reads TGCAGTGCTAGAGGTGAGGTGGAGCAGTTCTTC.

The V call is TRBV28, the J call TRBJ2-2; 8 bases agree with TRBD1. J gave up 1 base and V 2 bases, and 3 bases lay outside the gene matches. Germline V CDR1 and CDR2: MDHEN, SYDVKM. The CDR3 has 16 amino acids. The CDR3 sequence is CASSLGGTGNTGELFF. In nucleotides, the CDR3 is TGTGCCAGCAGTTTAGGGGGGACAGGGAACACCGGGGAGCTGTTTTTT.

The chain links TRBV19 to TRBJ2-3, with 10 positions matching TRBD1. Germline assignment: CDR1 LNHDA and CDR2 SQIVND (reference sequence). J gave up 5 bases and V 4 bases, and 6 bases lay outside the gene matches. This CDR3 comprises 15 residues. The CDR3 protein is CASSTRQGAGDTQYF. The CDR3 DNA is TGTGCCAGTAGTACCCGACAGGGGGCGGGAGATACGCAGTATTTT.

This clone was detected a few times. The CDR3 nucleotides are TGTGCCAGCAGCTTGCCCACGGATTCACCCCTCCACTTT. Its protein product is CASSLPTDSPLHF. The chain carries TRBV5-6 and TRBJ1-6; the D is unclear. The germline V and J ends were trimmed by 1 base and 8 bases, with 7 bases remaining between them. Germline V CDR1 and CDR2: SGHDT, YYEEEE. The CDR3 contains 13 residues. The full variable domain, with the rest looked up from reference TRBV5-6 and TRBJ1-6, is DAGVTQSPTHLIKTRGQQVTLRCSPKSGHDTVSWYQQALGQGPQFIFQYYEEEERQRGNFPDRFSGHQFPNYSSELNVNALLLGDSALYLCASSLPTDSPLHFGNGTRLTVT.

The chain is built from TRBV5-6 and TRBJ2-3; D possibly corresponds to TRBD1 (6 bases). The CDR3 contains 16 residues. V was cut by 4 bases and J by 3 bases, with 18 bases left in between. Germline V gene data show CDR1 as SGHDT and CDR2 as YYEEEE. Here the CDR3 reads CASSPITRGWTDTQYF. CDR3 sequence (DNA): TGTGCCAGCAGCCCCATCACGAGGGGGTGGACAGATACGCAGTATTTT.

The J gene is TRBJ1-1, the V gene TRBV6-6; tentatively, D is TRBD1 (6 bases). Germline lookup yields CDR1 MNHNY and CDR2 SVGAGI (reference sequence). The CDR3 sequence is 15 residues long. The V gene lost 0 bases and the J gene lost 12 bases, with 20 bases spanning the gap. The CDR3 DNA reads TGTGCCAGCAGTTACTCGACCATAGGACAGTCGGGAACTTTCTTT. Translation gives CASSYSTIGQSGTFF.

The DNA of the CDR3 is TGTGCCAGCAGCTTAAGGGAGGGGACTGAAGCTTTCTTT. Translation gives CASSLREGTEAFF. The chain uses TRBV7-3 and TRBJ1-1; possible D gene TRBD1, 5 bases. Germline V gene sequence: CDR1 SGHTA, CDR2 FQGTGA. The V gene lost 1 base and the J gene lost 5 bases, with 8 bases spanning the gap. The CDR3 extends over 13 amino acids.

This clone has just a few counts. This sequence joins TRBV7-9 and TRBJ2-2, with unresolved D. Germline loops: CDR1 SEHNR, CDR2 FQNEAQ (reference sequence). CDR3 length: 13 amino acids. Deletions cut 2 bases from V and 4 bases from J, with 5 bases between. CDR3 DNA: TGTGCCAGCAGCTTAAGGACCACCGGGGAGCTGTTTTTT. Encoded protein: CASSLRTTGELFF.